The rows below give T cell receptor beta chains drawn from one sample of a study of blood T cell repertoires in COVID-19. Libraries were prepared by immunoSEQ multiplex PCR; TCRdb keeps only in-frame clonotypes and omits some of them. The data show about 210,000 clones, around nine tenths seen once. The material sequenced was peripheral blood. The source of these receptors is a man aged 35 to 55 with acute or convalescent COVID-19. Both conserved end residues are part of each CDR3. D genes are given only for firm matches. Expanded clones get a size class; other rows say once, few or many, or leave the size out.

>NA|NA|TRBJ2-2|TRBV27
TGTGCCAGCAGTTACATGGAGACCGGGGAGCTGTTTTTT
CASSYMETGELFF
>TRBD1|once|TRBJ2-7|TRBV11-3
TGTGCCAGCAGCCTCAGCAAGCGGACAGGGATCTACGAGCAGTACTTC
CASSLSKRTGIYEQYF
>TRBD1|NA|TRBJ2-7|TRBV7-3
TGTGCCAGCAGCCCCGGGACAGGGGTCTACGAGCAGTACTTC
CASSPGTGVYEQYF
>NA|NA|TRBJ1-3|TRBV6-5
TGTGCCAGCAGAGCAGGGTGGCAGCCTGGAAACACCATATATTTT
CASRAGWQPGNTIYF
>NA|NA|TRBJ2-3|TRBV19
TGTGCCAGTAGGGGGCGGGATACGCAGTATTTT
CASRGRDTQYF
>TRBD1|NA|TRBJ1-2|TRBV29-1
TGCAGCGTTGAAGAAGTCCCGGGACAGGGGGCGAGCTATGGCTACACCTTC
CSVEEVPGQGASYGYTF
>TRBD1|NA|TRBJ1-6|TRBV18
TGTGCCAGCTCACCGGGACAGGGCCATAATTCACCCCTCCACTTT
CASSPGQGHNSPLHF
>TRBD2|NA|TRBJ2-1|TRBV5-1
TGCGCCAGCAGGGAGAGCGGGGATGAGCAGTTCTTC
CASRESGDEQFF
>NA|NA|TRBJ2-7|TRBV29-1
TGCAGCGTTGAAGATCTGGCAACCGGAGTAAACGAGCAGTACTTC
CSVEDLATGVNEQYF
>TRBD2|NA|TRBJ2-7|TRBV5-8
TGTGCCAGCAGGCCTAGTGGGGCGGGAGAGAGGTACTTC
CASRPSGAGERYF
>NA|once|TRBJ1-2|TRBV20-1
TGCAGTGCTAGAGTCTACTATGGCTACACCTTC
CSARVYYGYTF
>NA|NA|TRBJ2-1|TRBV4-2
TGTGCCAGCAGCCCCGTCGGTTTGTCAAGCGGAAAGGGCTCCTACAATGAGCAGTTCTTC
CASSPVGLSSGKGSYNEQFF
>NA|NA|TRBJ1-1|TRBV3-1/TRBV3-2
TGTGCCAGCAGCCAAGAGAGAATTACTGAAGCTTTCTTT
CASSQERITEAFF
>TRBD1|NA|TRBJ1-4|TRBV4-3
TGCGCCAGCAGCCAAGGGCAGGGGGTAGGTGAAAAACTGTTTTTT
CASSQGQGVGEKLFF
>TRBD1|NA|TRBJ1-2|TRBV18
TGTGCCAGCTCACCCGGACAGGGATGGTATGGCTACACCTTC
CASSPGQGWYGYTF
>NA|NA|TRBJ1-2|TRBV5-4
TGTGCCAGCAGCTTGTACAGGGACGGCTACACCTTC
CASSLYRDGYTF
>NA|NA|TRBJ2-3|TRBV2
TGTGCCAGCAGCCGGGAGAGCCCCGGCACAGATACGCAGTATTTT
CASSRESPGTDTQYF
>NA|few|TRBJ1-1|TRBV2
TGTGCCAGCGGCAGACAGGCAGGGACTGAAGCTTTCTTT
CASGRQAGTEAFF
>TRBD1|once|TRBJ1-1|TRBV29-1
TGCAGCGCAGCACAGGGGGGGGTTGTACGGAAAACTGAAGCTTTCTTT
CSAAQGGVVRKTEAFF
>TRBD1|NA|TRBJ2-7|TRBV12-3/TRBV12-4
TGTGCCAGCAGTAGGGACAGCTCCTACGAGCAGTACTTC
CASSRDSSYEQYF
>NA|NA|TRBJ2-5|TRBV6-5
TGTGCCAGCAGTTACGGGCGGGGAAAGGGAGAGACCCAGTACTTC
CASSYGRGKGETQYF
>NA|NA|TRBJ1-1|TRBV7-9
TGTGCCAGCAGTATGGGACAGAACACTGAAGCTTTCTTT
CASSMGQNTEAFF